This passage covers 16 T cell receptor beta chains from one sample sequenced in a study of blood T cell repertoires in COVID-19. Sequencing was performed with immunoSEQ multiplex PCR; in TCRdb, only in-frame clones are kept and a portion is missing. Of roughly 97,000 clones listed, 75% to 95% were seen once; the top ten hold 1.7%. Material: peripheral blood. These receptors were taken from a man aged 60 to 75 with acute or convalescent COVID-19.

This chain links TRBV7-9 with TRBJ2-7; tentatively, D is TRBD2 (5 bases). The germline CDR1 and CDR2 sequences are SEHNR and FQNEAQ (reference sequence). Between the trimmed V and J ends, which lost 5 bases and 4 bases, there was a span of 12 bases. The length of the CDR3 is 13 residues. The CDR3 here is CASSRLVAYEQYF. The DNA for the CDR3 is TGTGCCAGCAGCCGCCTCGTAGCGTACGAGCAGTACTTC.

This sequence joins TRBV6-5 and TRBJ1-2; D gene ambiguous. The V gene's germline CDR1 is MNHEY and CDR2 SVGAGI. This CDR3 spans 15 amino acids. Trimming cost V 6 bases and J 0 bases, with 14 bases left between them. The CDR3 protein is CASRRLAGTNYGYTF. DNA of the CDR3: TGTGCCAGCAGGCGTTTAGCCGGGACTAACTATGGCTACACCTTC.

The CDR3 loop reads CASSLNRGGTEAFF. The CDR3 nucleotides read TGTGCCAGCAGCTTAAACAGGGGTGGAACTGAAGCTTTCTTT. The chain uses TRBV7-9 and TRBJ1-1; 7 nucleotides line up with TRBD1. The length of the CDR3 is 14 residues. Germline values: CDR1 SEHNR, CDR2 FQNEAQ (reference sequence). The trim removed 2 bases at V and 5 bases at J, leaving 5 bases unmatched. Based on the CDR3 plus reference TRBV7-9 and TRBJ1-1, the full variable domain is DTGVSQNPRHKITKRGQNVTFRCDPISEHNRLYWYRQTLGQGPEFLTYFQNEAQLEKSRLLSDRFSAERPKGSFSTLEIQRTEQGDSAMYLCASSLNRGGTEAFFGQGTRLTVV.

The gene calls are TRBV12-3 or TRBV12-4 and TRBJ1-2; D gene ambiguous. The V end lost 7 bases, the J end lost 4 bases, and 13 bases lay between the germline ends. This CDR3 has 13 residues. This CDR3 reads CASTQKQLYGYTF. CDR3 bases: TGTGCCAGCACCCAGAAACAGCTCTATGGCTACACCTTC.

The chain is built from TRBV6-1 and TRBJ1-5; D ambiguous. This CDR3 is 14 amino acids long. Deletions cut 3 bases from V and 7 bases from J, with 13 bases between. Germline-derived CDR1 and CDR2 are MNHNS and SASEGT. CDR3 DNA sequence: TGTGCCAGCAGTGACGTTGGAAGAGGCCAGCCCCAGCATTTT. Translated, it gives CASSDVGRGQPQHF.

This clone showed up just a few times. This rearrangement joins TRBV7-2 to TRBJ1-2; a weak D match, TRBD1 (5 bases). Germline CDR1 is SGHTA and CDR2 is FQGNSA. The CDR3 sequence is 15 residues long. V lost 1 base, J lost 7 bases, and 16 bases lay in between. CDR3 coding DNA: TGTGCCAGCAGCTTAGTTGGCAGGGAAATCGGTGGCTACACCTTC. This sequence encodes CASSLVGREIGGYTF.

V gene TRBV5-1 combines with J gene TRBJ1-3; possible D gene TRBD1, 6 bases. The V gene's germline CDR1 is SGHRS and CDR2 YFSETQ. Trimming stripped 5 bases from V and 8 bases from J, with 17 bases between. This CDR3 has 14 residues. The DNA of the CDR3 is TGCGCCAGCAGACACAGGGCCTTCGTCGACACCATATATTTT. Its protein product is CASRHRAFVDTIYF.

V is TRBV30 and J is TRBJ2-7; 7 positions match TRBD1. In germline, CDR1 is GTSNPN, CDR2 SVGIG (reference sequence). The J segment lost 5 bases and the V segment lost 1 base, leaving 2 bases of the junction unmatched. This CDR3 has 12 residues. CDR3 DNA: TGTGCCTGGAGTGCGACAGGGAACGAGCAGTACGTC. Translated: CAWSATGNEQYV.

The CDR3 reads CASSRQGGGYTF. The CDR3 DNA sequence: TGTGCCAGCAGCCGACAGGGTGGAGGCTACACCTTC. This chain joins TRBV5-4 and TRBJ1-2; 7 bases agree with TRBD1. V gave up 4 bases and J gave up 8 bases; unmatched junction bases: 5. The CDR3 has 12 amino acids. CDR1 is SGHNT and CDR2 is YYREEE in the germline V gene (reference sequence).

V usage is TRBV11-2 and J usage is TRBJ1-2; no clear D. Deletions cut 1 base from V and 0 bases from J, with 9 bases between. There are 15 residues in the CDR3. The germline V gene has CDR1 SGHAT and CDR2 FQNNGV. The CDR3 sequence: CASSLGPETNYGYTF. The CDR3 region has the DNA TGTGCCAGCAGCTTAGGTCCAGAAACTAACTATGGCTACACCTTC.

The chain joins TRBV11-1 to TRBJ2-2; TRBD2 agrees at 10 bases. CDR1 is SGHAT, CDR2 FQDESV, per germline (reference sequence). The CDR3 totals 15 residues. V lost 5 bases, J lost 4 bases, and 4 bases stayed unmatched. The CDR3 loop reads CASSRLAGSTGELFF. Written as DNA, the CDR3 is TGTGCCAGCAGCCGACTAGCGGGTTCCACCGGGGAGCTGTTTTTT.

The CDR3 sequence: CASSSGTDYGYTF. Written as DNA, the CDR3 is TGTGCCAGCAGTTCCGGGACAGACTATGGCTACACCTTC. The chain carries TRBV12-3 or TRBV12-4 and TRBJ1-2; 7 bases are a match to TRBD1. The CDR3 sequence is 13 residues long. The V segment lost 4 bases and the J segment 3 bases; nucleotides outside the gene matches: 2.

Notes on this clone: Mismatch with germline at one junction end may stem from a read error. The gene calls are TRBV6-1 and TRBJ1-1; D remains ambiguous. Germline V gives CDR1 MNHNS, CDR2 SASEGT. There are 11 residues in the CDR3. The CDR3 sequence is CASSERTGAFF. DNA for the CDR3: TGTGCCAGCAGTGAACGTACTGGAGCTTTCTTT.

The chain carries TRBV11-2 and TRBJ1-1; D remains unclear. Germline assignment: CDR1 SGHAT and CDR2 FQNNGV. Trimming cost V 1 base and J 1 base, with 7 bases left between them. The CDR3 has 14 residues. CDR3 coding DNA: TGTGCCAGCAGCTTAGTTGCGAGGAACACTGAAGCTTTCTTT. Translated: CASSLVARNTEAFF.

This clone has a single count. The chain couples TRBV7-9 to TRBJ1-5; D may be TRBD1 (6 bases). Germline assignment: CDR1 SEHNR and CDR2 FQNEAQ (reference sequence). This CDR3 has 12 amino acids. Trimming pared 1 base from V and 9 bases from J, leaving 7 bases between. The CDR3 loop is CASSLVGGPQHF. CDR3 in DNA: TGTGCCAGCAGCTTAGTAGGGGGGCCCCAGCATTTT.

The chain joins TRBV5-6 to TRBJ2-3; D unresolved. Trimming shortened V by 1 base and J by 5 bases, and 20 bases separated the two germline ends. The CDR3 runs to 17 residues. Germline V gives CDR1 SGHDT, CDR2 YYEEEE. CDR3 nucleotides: TGTGCCAGCAGCTTGCGATGGCAGGCCTTCGGTGTAGATACGCAGTATTTT. Protein sequence: CASSLRWQAFGVDTQYF.